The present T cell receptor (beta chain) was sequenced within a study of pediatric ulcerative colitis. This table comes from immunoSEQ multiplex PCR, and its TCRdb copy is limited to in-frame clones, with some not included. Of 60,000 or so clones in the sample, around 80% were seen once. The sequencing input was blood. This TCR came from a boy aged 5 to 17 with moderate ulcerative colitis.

CDR3 DNA sequence: TGTGCCAGCAGCCTTGTAAGCCAAGAGACCCAGTACTTC. This translates into CASSLVSQETQYF. J is TRBJ2-5 and V is TRBV7-9; no clear D. Trimming pared 5 bases from V and 1 base from J, leaving 8 bases between. CDR1 SEHNR and CDR2 FQNEAQ come from the germline V gene (reference sequence). The CDR3 runs to 13 residues.